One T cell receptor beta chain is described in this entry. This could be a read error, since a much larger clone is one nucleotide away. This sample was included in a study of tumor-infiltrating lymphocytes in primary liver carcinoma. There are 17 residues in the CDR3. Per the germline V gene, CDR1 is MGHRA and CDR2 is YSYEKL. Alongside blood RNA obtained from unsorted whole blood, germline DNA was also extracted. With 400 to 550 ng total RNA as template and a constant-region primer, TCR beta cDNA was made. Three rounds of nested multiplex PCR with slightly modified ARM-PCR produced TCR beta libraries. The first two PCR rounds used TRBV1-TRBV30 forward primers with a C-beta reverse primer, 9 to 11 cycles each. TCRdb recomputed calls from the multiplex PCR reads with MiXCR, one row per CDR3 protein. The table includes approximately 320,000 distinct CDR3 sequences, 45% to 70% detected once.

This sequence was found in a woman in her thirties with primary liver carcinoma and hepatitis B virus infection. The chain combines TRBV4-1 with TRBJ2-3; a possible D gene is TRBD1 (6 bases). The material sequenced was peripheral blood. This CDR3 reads CASSHALQGTVQDMQYF. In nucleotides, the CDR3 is TGCGCCAGCAGCCATGCCCTACAGGGTACCGTCCAGGATATGCAGTATTTT.